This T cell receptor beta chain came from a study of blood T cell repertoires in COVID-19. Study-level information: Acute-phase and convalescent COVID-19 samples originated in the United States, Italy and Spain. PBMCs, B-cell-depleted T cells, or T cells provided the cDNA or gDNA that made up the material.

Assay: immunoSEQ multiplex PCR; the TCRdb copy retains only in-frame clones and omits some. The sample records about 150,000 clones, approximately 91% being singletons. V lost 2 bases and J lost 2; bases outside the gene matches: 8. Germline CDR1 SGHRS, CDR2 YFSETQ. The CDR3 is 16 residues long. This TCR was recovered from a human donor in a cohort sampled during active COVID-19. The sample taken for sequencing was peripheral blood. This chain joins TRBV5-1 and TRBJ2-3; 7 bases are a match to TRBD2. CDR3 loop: CASSLTATSNTDTQYF. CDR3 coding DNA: TGCGCCAGCAGCTTAACGGCGACTAGCAACACAGATACGCAGTATTTT.